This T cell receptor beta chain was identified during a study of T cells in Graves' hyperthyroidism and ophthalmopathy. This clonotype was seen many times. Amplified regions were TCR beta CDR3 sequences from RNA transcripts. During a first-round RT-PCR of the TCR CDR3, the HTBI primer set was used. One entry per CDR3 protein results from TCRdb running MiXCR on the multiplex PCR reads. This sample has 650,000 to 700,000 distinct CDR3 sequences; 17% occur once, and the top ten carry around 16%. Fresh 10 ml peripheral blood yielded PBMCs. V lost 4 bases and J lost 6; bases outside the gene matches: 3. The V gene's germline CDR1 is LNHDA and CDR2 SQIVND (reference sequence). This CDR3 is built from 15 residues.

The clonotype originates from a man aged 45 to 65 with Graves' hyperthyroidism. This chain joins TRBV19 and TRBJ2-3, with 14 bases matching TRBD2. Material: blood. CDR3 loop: CASSTGLAGVDTQYF. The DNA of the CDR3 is TGTGCCAGTAGTACGGGACTAGCGGGAGTGGATACGCAGTATTTT.